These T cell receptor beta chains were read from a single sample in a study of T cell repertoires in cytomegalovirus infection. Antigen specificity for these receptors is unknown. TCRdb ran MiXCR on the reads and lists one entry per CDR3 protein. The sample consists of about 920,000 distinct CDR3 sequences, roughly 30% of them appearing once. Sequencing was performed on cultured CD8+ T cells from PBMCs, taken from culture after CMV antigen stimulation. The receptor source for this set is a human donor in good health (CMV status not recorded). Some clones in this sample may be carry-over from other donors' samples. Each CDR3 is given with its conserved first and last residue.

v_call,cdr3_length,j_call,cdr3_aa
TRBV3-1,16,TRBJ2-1,CASSQPRTGGVYEQFF
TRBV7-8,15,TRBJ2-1,CASSLWTSGGNEQFF
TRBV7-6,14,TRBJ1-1,CASSPGHLNTEAFF
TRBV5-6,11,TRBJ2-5,CASSTKGTQYF
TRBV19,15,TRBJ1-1,CASYPPTGIRTEAFF
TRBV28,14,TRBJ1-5,CASSFFADSQPQHF
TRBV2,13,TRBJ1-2,CASLPEGNYGYTF
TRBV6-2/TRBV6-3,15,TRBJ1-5,CASSPGQILDQPQHF
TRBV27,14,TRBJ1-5,CASSLGMSNQPQHF
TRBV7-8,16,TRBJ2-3,CASSLADGFRGGGFYF
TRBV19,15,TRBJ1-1,CASSTTTALYTEAFF
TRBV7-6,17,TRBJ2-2,CASSVGAGESNTGELFF
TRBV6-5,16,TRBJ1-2,CASSYSTGGRNYGYTF
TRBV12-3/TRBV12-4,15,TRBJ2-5,CASSFWGPLQETQYF
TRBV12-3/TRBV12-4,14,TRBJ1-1,CASITDGMNAEAFF
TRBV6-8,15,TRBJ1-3,CASSSPPGAWDTIYF
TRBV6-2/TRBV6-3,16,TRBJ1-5,CASSPGQGMGNQPQHF
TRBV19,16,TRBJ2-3,CASKTVGGGASDTQYF
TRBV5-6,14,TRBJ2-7,CASSFPGVGYEQYF
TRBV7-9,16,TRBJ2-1,CASSSSAGASYNEQFF
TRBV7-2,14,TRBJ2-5,CASSQLQGRETQYF
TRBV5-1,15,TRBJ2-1,CASSPSGERYNEQFF
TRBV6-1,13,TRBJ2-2,CATGTGGAGELFF
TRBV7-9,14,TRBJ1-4,CASSLEGRNEKLFF
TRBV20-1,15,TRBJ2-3,CSARATVGPADTQYF
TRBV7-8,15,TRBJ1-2,CASSPWDRNSGGYTF
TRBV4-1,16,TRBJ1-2,CASSQDLGTYWDGYTF
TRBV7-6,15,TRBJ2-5,CASSRRESSGETQYF
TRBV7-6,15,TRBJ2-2,CASSPRAANTGELFF
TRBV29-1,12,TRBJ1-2,CSVVEGSYGYTF
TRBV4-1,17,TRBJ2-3,CASSQGRLAGVSDTQYF
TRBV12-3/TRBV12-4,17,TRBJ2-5,CASSFVAGALLQETQYF
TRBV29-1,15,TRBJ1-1,CSVEDFTGGITEAFF
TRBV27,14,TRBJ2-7,CASSYARGAGEQYF
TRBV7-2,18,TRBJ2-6,CASSYPRDRGSGANVLTF